This entry concerns a single T cell receptor (beta chain). As yet, its antigen is unknown. These data originate in a study of T cell repertoires in cytomegalovirus infection. Across the study: Public TCR beta signatures were indicative of both CMV infection and a matching HLA type. Study observations and caveats: What dominated the ex vivo response were HLA-C-restricted CMV-specific TCR beta clonotypes.

V lost 10 bases and J lost 3, with 19 bases in between. The germline gives CDR1 SNHLY, CDR2 FYNNEI. The CDR3 length is 14 residues. TCRdb re-called the reads through MiXCR, storing one row per CDR3 protein. The repertoire holds about 770,000 distinct CDR3 sequences, with 29% as singletons. This specimen was cultured CD8+ T cells from PBMCs, taken from culture after CMV antigen stimulation. The genes are TRBV2 and TRBJ2-7; possible D gene TRBD2, 5 bases. This TCR was sampled from a human donor in good health (CMV status not recorded). Some clones in this sample may be carry-over from other donors' samples. The CDR3 DNA reads TGTGCCATCCTACCCCTACTAGACTTCTACGAGCAGTACTTC. As protein: CAILPLLDFYEQYF.